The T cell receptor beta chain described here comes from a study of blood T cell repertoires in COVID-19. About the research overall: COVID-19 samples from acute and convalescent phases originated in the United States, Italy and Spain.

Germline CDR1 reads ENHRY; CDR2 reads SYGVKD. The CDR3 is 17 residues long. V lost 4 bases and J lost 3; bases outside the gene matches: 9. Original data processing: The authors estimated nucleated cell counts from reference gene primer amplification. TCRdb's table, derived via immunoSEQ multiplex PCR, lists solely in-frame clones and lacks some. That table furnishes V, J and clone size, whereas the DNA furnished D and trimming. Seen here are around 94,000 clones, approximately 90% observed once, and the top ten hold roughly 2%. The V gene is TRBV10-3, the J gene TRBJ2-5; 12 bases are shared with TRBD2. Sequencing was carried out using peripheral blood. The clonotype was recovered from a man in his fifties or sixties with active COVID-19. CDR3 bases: TGTGCCATCAGTGGGCTAGCGGGGGGGGGATTTGAAGAGACCCAGTACTTC. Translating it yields CAISGLAGGGFEETQYF.